The clone carrying this TCR beta chain came up once. Its antigen is not identified. These data are taken from a study of CD4 T cells in relation to SARS-CoV-2 and coronaviruses. Whole-study results and caveats: In around three fifths of donors, memory CD4+ clonotypes crossrecognized SARS-CoV-2 and at least one common cold coronavirus spike.

CD4+ T cells from unexposed donors were obtained before the COVID-19 pandemic (2011-2018). The cells were cultured for approximately 10 days before CD4+ T cells were isolated. Method: immunoSEQ multiplex PCR; TCRdb's copy keeps in-frame clones and lacks some. The profile covers about 12,000 clones, with less than 80% appearing a single time and roughly 7.8% taken by the ten largest. CDR1 is MNHNS, CDR2 SASEGT, per germline. The ends were cut back, 3 bases at V and 4 bases at J, with 10 bases in the middle. This CDR3 has 14 residues. The receptor was derived from a human donor in good health. This chain connects TRBV6-1 to TRBJ2-1; D might be TRBD1 (6 bases). The sample taken for sequencing was CD4+ T cells from PBMCs, cultured in vitro. The CDR3 region is CASSDRDIYNEQFF. In DNA form, the CDR3 reads TGTGCCAGCAGTGACCGGGACATTTACAATGAGCAGTTCTTC.